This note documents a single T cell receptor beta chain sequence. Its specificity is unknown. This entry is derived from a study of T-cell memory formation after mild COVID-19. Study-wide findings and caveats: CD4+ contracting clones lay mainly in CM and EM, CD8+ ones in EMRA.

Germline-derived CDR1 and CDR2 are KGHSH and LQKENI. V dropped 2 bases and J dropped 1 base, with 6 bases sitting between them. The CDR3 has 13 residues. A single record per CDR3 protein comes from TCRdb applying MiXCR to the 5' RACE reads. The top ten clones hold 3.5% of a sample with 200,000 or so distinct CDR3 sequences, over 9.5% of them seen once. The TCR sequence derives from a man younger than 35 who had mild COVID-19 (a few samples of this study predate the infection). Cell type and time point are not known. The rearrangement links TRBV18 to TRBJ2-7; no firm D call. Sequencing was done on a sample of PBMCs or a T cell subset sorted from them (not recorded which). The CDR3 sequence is CASSPSQSYEQYV. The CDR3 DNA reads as TGTGCCAGCTCACCATCGCAATCCTACGAGCAGTACGTC.